This T cell receptor (beta chain) was observed in a study of shared clonotypes between healthy human individuals. Assay execution took place at the deep level. Genomic DNA from each subset was divided evenly over several immunoSEQ plates. The repertoire was sequenced with immunoSEQ multiplex PCR; TCRdb's copy has only in-frame clones and lacks some. The table shows about 1,800,000 clones, with about 95% occurring only once. With respect to this clone: Its antigen is undetermined.

The V end was cut by 1 base, the J end by 2 bases, with 8 bases between. Germline V gene data show CDR1 as MNHEY and CDR2 as SMNVEV (reference sequence). The CDR3 is made up of 14 amino acids. Regarding the study as a whole: It was expected that sequencing depth would affect clonotype sharing among donors. Despite large depth, rarefaction showed incomplete sorted-subset sequencing.

Naive CD8 populations comprised CD45RO-negative cells positively selected for CCR7, excluding terminally differentiated effector memory CD45RA+ cells. The rearrangement uses TRBV27 and TRBJ1-2; D might be TRBD1 (5 bases). This clonotype was sampled from a man aged 18 to 29 in good health. Sequencing was performed on naive CD8+ T cells sorted from blood. CDR3 amino acids: CASSLYGGNYGYTF. CDR3 nucleotide sequence: TGTGCCAGCAGTTTATATGGGGGAAACTATGGCTACACCTTC.